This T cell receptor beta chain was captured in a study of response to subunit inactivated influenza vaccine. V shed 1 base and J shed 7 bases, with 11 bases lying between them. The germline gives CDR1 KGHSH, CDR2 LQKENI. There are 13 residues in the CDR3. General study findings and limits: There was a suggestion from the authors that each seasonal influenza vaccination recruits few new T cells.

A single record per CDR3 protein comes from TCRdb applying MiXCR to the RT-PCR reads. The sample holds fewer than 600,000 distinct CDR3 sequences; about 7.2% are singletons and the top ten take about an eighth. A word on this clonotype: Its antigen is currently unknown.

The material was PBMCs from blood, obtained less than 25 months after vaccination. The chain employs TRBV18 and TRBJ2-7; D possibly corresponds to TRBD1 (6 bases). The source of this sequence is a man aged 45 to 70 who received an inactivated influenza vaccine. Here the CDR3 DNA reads TGTGCCAGCTCACCACTGTCCCAGGGGGAGCAGTACTTC. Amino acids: CASSPLSQGEQYF.